This entry is about one TCR beta chain. The germline V gene has CDR1 KGHSH and CDR2 LQKENI. The J segment lost 0 bases and the V segment lost 1 base, leaving 0 bases of the junction unmatched. The CDR3 runs 16 residues. The data were produced by immunoSEQ multiplex PCR, yet TCRdb's version contains in-frame clones alone and is incomplete. This sample has almost 55,000 clones, with roughly four fifths found just once. This specimen comes from a study of memory CD4+ T cells and cytomegalovirus serostatus. The overall study: Donors were healthy Belgian adults, 9 or 10 CMV seropositive and 20 to 25 seronegative.

The sort gate was single viable CD3+CD4+CD8-CD45RO+ cells for memory CD4+ T cells. Donors' CMV status reflects serum IgG against pp150, pp28, p38, p52. This chain uses TRBV18 with TRBJ2-2, with TRBD2 identical over 9 bases. Source material: memory CD4+ T cells from blood. This TCR was recovered from an adult in good health and CMV-seronegative. The CDR3 nucleotides are TGTGCCAGCTCACCACTAGCGGGGGCGAACACCGGGGAGCTGTTTTTT. Encoded protein: CASSPLAGANTGELFF.